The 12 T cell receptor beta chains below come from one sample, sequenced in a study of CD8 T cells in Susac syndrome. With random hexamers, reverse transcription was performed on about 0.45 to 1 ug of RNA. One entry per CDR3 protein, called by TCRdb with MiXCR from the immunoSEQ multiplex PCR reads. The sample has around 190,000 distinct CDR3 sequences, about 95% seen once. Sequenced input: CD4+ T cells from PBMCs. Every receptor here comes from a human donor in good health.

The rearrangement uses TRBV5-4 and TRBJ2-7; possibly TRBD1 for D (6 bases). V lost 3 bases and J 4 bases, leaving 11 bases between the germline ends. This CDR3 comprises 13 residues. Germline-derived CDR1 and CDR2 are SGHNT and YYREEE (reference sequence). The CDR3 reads CASSSDTGYEQYV. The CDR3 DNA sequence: TGTGCCAGCAGCTCAGATACAGGGTACGAGCAGTACGTC.

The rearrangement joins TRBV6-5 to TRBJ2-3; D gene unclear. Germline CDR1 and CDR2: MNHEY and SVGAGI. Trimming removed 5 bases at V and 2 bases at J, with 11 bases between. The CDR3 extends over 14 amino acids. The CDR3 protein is CASSRLINTDTQYF. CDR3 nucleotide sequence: TGTGCCAGCAGTAGGCTTATAAACACAGATACGCAGTATTTT.

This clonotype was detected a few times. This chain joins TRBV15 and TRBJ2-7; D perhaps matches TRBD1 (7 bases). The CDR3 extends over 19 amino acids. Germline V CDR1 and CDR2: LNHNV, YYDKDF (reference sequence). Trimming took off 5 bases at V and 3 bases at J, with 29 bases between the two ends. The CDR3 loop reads CATSRYLETGQRRDYEQYF. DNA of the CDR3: TGTGCCACCAGCCGCTACCTCGAGACAGGGCAACGGCGGGACTACGAGCAGTACTTC. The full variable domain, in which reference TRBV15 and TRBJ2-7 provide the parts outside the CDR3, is DAMVIQNPRYQVTQFGKPVTLSCSQTLNHNVMYWYQQKSSQAPKLLFHYYDKDFNNEADTPDNFQSRRPNTSFCFLDIRSPGLGDTAMYLCATSRYLETGQRRDYEQYFGPGTRLTVT.

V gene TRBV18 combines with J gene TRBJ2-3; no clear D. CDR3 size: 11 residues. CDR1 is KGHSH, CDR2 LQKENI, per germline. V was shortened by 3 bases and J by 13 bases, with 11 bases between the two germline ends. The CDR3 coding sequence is TGTGCCAGCTCACCGAGCCAGGAAGAGTATTTT. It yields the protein CASSPSQEEYF.

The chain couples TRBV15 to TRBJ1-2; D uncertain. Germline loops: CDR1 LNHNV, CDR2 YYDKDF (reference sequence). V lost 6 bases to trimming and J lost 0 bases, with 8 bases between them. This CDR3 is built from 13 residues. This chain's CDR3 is CATSLESNYGYTF. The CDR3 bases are TGTGCCACCAGTCTAGAGTCTAACTATGGCTACACCTTC. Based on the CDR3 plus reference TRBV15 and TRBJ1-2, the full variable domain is DAMVIQNPRYQVTQFGKPVTLSCSQTLNHNVMYWYQQKSSQAPKLLFHYYDKDFNNEADTPDNFQSRRPNTSFCFLDIRSPGLGDTAMYLCATSLESNYGYTFGSGTRLTVV.

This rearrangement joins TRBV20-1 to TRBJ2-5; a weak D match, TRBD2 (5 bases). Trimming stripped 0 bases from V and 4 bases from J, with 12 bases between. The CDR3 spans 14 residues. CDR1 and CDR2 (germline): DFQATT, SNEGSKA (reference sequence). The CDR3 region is CSARDPGAGETQYF. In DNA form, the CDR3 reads TGCAGTGCTAGAGACCCTGGCGCGGGAGAGACCCAGTACTTC.

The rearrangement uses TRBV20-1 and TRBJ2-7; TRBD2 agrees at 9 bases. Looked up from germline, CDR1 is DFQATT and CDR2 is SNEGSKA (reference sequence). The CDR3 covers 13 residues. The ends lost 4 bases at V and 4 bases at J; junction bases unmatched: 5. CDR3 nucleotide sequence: TGCAGTGCTATTGCGGGAGGGCCTTACGAGCAGTACGTC. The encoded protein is CSAIAGGPYEQYV.

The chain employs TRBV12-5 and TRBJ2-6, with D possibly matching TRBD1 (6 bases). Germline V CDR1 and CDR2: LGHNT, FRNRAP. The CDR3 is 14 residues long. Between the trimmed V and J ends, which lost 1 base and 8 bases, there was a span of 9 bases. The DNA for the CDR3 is TGTGCTAGTGGTTTGGGGACAGCTACCAACGTCCTGACTTTC. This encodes CASGLGTATNVLTF.

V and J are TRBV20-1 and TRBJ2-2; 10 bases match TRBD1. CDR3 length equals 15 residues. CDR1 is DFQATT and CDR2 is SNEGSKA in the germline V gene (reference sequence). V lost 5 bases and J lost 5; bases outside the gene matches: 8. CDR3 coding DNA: TGCAGTGCTGACCCTCCGGGACAGGGGACCGGGGAGCTGTTTTTT. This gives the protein CSADPPGQGTGELFF.

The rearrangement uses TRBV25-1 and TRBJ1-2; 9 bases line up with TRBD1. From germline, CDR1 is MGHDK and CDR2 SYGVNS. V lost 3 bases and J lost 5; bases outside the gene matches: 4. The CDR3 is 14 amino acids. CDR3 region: CASSDRQGGYGYTF. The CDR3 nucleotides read TGTGCCAGCAGTGATCGACAGGGGGGTTATGGCTACACCTTC.

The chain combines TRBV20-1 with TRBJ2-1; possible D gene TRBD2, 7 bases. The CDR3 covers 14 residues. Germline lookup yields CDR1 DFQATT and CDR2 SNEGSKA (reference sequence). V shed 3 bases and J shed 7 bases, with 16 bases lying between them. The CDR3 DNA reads TGCAGTGCTAGTTCGTGGGGGGGCGGGAATGAGCAGTTCTTC. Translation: CSASSWGGGNEQFF.

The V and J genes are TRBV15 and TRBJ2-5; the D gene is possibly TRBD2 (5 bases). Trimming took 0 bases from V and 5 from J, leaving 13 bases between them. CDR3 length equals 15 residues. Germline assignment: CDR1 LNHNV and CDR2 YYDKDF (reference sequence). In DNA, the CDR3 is TGTGCCACCAGCAGAGATCCCCTAAGCGGTGAGACCCAGTACTTC. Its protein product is CATSRDPLSGETQYF.